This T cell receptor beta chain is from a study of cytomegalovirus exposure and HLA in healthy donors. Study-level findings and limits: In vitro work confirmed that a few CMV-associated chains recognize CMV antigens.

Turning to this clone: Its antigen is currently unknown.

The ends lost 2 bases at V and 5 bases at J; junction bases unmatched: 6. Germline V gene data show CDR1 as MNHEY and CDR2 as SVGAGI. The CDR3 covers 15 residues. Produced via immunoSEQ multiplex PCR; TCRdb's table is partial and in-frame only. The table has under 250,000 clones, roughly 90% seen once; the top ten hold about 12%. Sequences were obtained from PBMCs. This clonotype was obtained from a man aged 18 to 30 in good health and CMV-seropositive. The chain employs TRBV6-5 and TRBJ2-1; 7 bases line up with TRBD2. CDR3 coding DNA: TGTGCCAGCAGTTACCGGCCTGGGAGGGACAATGAGCAGTTCTTC. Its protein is CASSYRPGRDNEQFF.